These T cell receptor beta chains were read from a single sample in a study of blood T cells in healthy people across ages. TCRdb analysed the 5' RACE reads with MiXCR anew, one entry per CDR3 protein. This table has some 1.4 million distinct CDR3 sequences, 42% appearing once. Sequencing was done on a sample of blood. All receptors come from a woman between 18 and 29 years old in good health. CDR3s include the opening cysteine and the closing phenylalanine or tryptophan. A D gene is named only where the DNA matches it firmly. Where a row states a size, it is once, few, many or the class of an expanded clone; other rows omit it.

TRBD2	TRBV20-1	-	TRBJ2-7	TGCAGTGCCCAACTAGCGAGTAACTCCTACGAGCAGTACTTC	CSAQLASNSYEQYF
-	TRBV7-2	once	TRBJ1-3	TGTGCCAGCACTCCCGTTTGGGGCTCTGGAAACACCATATATTTT	CASTPVWGSGNTIYF
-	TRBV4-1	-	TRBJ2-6	TGCGCCAGCAGCCAAACTTTGGGCTTTGGGGCCAACGTCCTGACTTTC	CASSQTLGFGANVLTF
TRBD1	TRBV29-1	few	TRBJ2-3	TGCAGCGTAGGCCCTACGACAGGGCCGGGGCCAGATACGCAGTATTTT	CSVGPTTGPGPDTQYF
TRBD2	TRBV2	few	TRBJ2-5	TGTGCCAGCAACGGCCGGGGGGGAGAGACCCAGTACTTC	CASNGRGGETQYF
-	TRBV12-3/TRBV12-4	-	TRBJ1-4	TGTGCCAGCAGTTTAGGGAGTAGGGTTGCAACTAATGAAAAACTGTTTTTT	CASSLGSRVATNEKLFF
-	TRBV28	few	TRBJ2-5	TGTGCCAGCAGCCGCCCGCCGCCTTTTTTCGGTTCGGGACCAAATTTTTCGTACCAAGAGACCCAGTACTTC	CASSRPPPFFGSGPNFSYQETQYF
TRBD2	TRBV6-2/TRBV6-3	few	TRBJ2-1	TGTGCCAGCAGTTCCCATTGGAGCGGGAGTCGAGTAGGCGACAATGAGCAGTTCTTC	CASSSHWSGSRVGDNEQFF
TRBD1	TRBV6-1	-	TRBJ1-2	TGTGCCAGCAGAAGGGGGCACGAAGGGGCTAACTATGGCTACACCTTC	CASRRGHEGANYGYTF
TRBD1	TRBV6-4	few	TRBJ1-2	TGTGCCAGCAGTGACGGCGGGACAGGGGGCCGTGGCTACACCTTC	CASSDGGTGGRGYTF
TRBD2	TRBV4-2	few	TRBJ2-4	TGTGCCAGCAGCCAGGGGGGGGTTTCGCCTAGGCAGTACTTC	CASSQGGVSPRQYF
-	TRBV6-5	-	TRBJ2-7	TGTGCCAGCAGTTTTGGGCAGCGACTGCAAGGGGACGAGCAGTACTTC	CASSFGQRLQGDEQYF
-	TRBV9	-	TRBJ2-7	TGTGCCAGCAGCCCTCACCCGGGGGCGAGTTACGAGCAGTACTTC	CASSPHPGASYEQYF
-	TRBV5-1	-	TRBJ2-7	TGCGCCAGCAGCTTGGGCCTCGGGGGGCCCGCCTACGAGCAGTACTTC	CASSLGLGGPAYEQYF
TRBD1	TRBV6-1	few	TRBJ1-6	TGTGCCAGCAGTCATCCGGGACAGCGAAGCTCCTATAATTCACCCCTCCACTTT	CASSHPGQRSSYNSPLHF
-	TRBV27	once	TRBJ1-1	TGTGCCAGCACTTCAGGGGTGGAAGCTTTCTTT	CASTSGVEAFF
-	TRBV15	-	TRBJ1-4	TGTGCCGCCAGCAGACGGCGCTTGGAAAAACTGTTTTTT	CAASRRRLEKLFF
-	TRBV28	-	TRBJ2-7	TGTGCCAGCAGTCTCCGGGACTCCACTTCCTACGAGCAGTACTTC	CASSLRDSTSYEQYF
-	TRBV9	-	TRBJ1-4	TGTGCCAGCAGCGTAGGTTTCCTGAATGAAAAACTGTTTTTT	CASSVGFLNEKLFF
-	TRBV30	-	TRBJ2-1	TGTGCCTGGAGAGGGACGACAGACCATGAGCAGTTCTTC	CAWRGTTDHEQFF
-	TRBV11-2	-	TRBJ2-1	TGTGCCAGCACGATTGGACAGATCTACAATGAGCAGTTCTTC	CASTIGQIYNEQFF
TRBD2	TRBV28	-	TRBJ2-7	TGTGCCGGGGGGGGAGGTATGTACGAGCAGTACTTC	CAGGGGMYEQYF
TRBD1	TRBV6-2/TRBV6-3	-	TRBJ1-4	TGTGCCAACAGGCGCGGACAGGGTTCAAATGAAAAACTGTTTTTT	CANRRGQGSNEKLFF
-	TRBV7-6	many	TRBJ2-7	TGTGCCAGCAGCCCCTACAGAGACGAGCAGTACTTC	CASSPYRDEQYF
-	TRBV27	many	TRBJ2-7	TGTGCCAGCAGAGACTTTCGCGAGCAGTACTTC	CASRDFREQYF